The 18 T cell receptor beta chains listed next were all sequenced from one sample in a study of cytotoxic CD8 clonotypes in ibrutinib-treated CLL. Profiling relied on immunoSEQ multiplex PCR, and the TCRdb table lists in-frame clones only, not all of them. The table records about 200,000 clones, about 72% of them present only once. Sequenced material: PBMCs, taken after 24 months of ibrutinib treatment. These receptors were collected from a human donor with chronic lymphocytic leukemia.

The chain couples TRBV4-3 to TRBJ2-6; unclear D gene. CDR1 is LGHNA and CDR2 is YSLEER in the germline V gene. CDR3 length: 14 amino acids. With 3 bases removed from V and 3 bases from J, the gap between germline ends came to 6 bases. Here the CDR3 reads CASSQLGGANVLTF. CDR3 DNA sequence: TGCGCCAGCAGCCAGTTAGGTGGGGCCAACGTCCTGACTTTC.

The rearrangement uses TRBV7-6 and TRBJ2-3; a possible D gene is TRBD2 (6 bases). Germline CDR1 reads SGHVS; CDR2 reads FNYEAQ. The CDR3 loop spans 15 amino acids. V was trimmed by 5 bases and J by 3 bases, leaving 15 bases between them. The CDR3, as DNA: TGTGCCAGCAGCCCAGAGTGGGGAGGTACAGATACGCAGTATTTT. This gives the protein CASSPEWGGTDTQYF.

This chain connects TRBV7-3 to TRBJ2-1; 7 bases are a match to TRBD1. The CDR3 contains 14 residues. The germline gives CDR1 SGHTA, CDR2 FQGTGA. V was pared by 2 bases and J by 6 bases, with 4 bases of the junction left unmatched. The CDR3 DNA is TGTGCCAGCAGCTTACTAGGGGGCCTCAATGAGCAGTTCTTC. As protein: CASSLLGGLNEQFF.

The V call is TRBV6-6, the J call TRBJ2-2; the D gene is possibly TRBD2 (6 bases). The CDR3 covers 13 residues. Germline CDR1 MNHNY, CDR2 SVGAGI (reference sequence). The ends were cut back, 11 bases at V and 6 bases at J, with 16 bases in the middle. CDR3: CAGRTSGAGELFF. Here the CDR3 DNA reads TGTGCCGGGAGGACGTCCGGGGCCGGGGAGCTGTTTTTT.

V usage is TRBV4-1 and J usage is TRBJ2-7, with D unclear. CDR1 is MGHRA and CDR2 is YSYEKL in the germline V gene. The CDR3 runs 14 residues. The ends were cut back, 4 bases at V and 3 bases at J, with 13 bases in the middle. The CDR3 sequence: CASSPAGSIYEQYF. CDR3 nucleotide sequence: TGCGCCAGCAGCCCGGCCGGGTCAATCTACGAGCAGTACTTC.

CDR3 sequence reads: CASGSRRESYEQYF. The CDR3 bases are TGTGCCAGCGGGTCCCGCAGGGAGTCCTACGAGCAGTACTTC. The chain recombines TRBV2 with TRBJ2-7; either TRBD1 or TRBD2 may fit D (5 bases each). The CDR3 has 14 residues. V lost 8 bases to trimming and J lost 1 base, with 15 bases between them. CDR1 is SNHLY and CDR2 is FYNNEI in the germline V gene.

The CDR3 reads CASTKRWAGEYNEQFF. Here the CDR3 DNA reads TGTGCCAGCACCAAGCGGTGGGCGGGGGAGTACAATGAGCAGTTCTTC. This chain uses TRBV21-1 with TRBJ2-1; the DNA was not compared with TRBD2, the D call given in the table. TRBV21-1 is recorded as a pseudogene. This CDR3 spans 16 amino acids.

The rearrangement links TRBV7-8 to TRBJ2-1; D is ambiguous. CDR3 length: 12 residues. V was clipped by 3 bases and J by 8 bases, with 8 bases between them. CDR1 is SGHVS, CDR2 FQNEAQ, per germline. The CDR3 protein is CASSFVLYEQFF. CDR3 coding DNA: TGTGCCAGCAGCTTCGTACTCTATGAGCAGTTCTTC.

The gene calls are TRBV7-2 and TRBJ1-2, with 8 bases fitting TRBD1. Germline V lookup: CDR1 SGHTA, CDR2 FQGNSA. There are 15 residues in the CDR3. With V trimmed by 5 bases and J by 6 bases, 11 bases remained unmatched. The CDR3 loop is CASSKPAGGQDGYTF. The CDR3 DNA reads as TGTGCCAGCAGCAAACCGGCGGGGGGACAGGATGGCTACACCTTC.

V gene TRBV13 combines with J gene TRBJ2-7; the D is unclear. The CDR3 is 15 amino acids. Germline V gives CDR1 PRHDT, CDR2 FYEKMQ (reference sequence). Trimming left V 2 bases short and J 6 bases short, with 17 bases between. CDR3 sequence (DNA): TGTGCCAGCAGCTTACTTTTCGGAGAGTTTCGCGAGCAGTACTTC. This sequence encodes CASSLLFGEFREQYF.

The V call is TRBV4-1, the J call TRBJ2-5; weak D call: TRBD1 (5 bases). Trimming stripped 0 bases from V and 4 bases from J, with 21 bases between. Germline CDR1 reads MGHRA; CDR2 reads YSYEKL. CDR3 length equals 18 residues. Here the CDR3 reads CASSQEQGRRLSPETQYF. CDR3 nucleotide sequence: TGCGCCAGCAGCCAAGAGCAGGGCCGCCGGTTGTCCCCAGAGACCCAGTACTTC.

This chain connects TRBV7-9 to TRBJ2-1; D uncertain. The CDR3 length is 14 residues. Germline V gives CDR1 SEHNR, CDR2 FQNEAQ (reference sequence). V lost 7 bases to trimming and J lost 7 bases, with 17 bases between them. CDR3 bases: TGTGCCAGCACTCCGGGCCGAAAAGGGAATGAGCAGTTCTTC. This gives the protein CASTPGRKGNEQFF.

The genes are TRBV29-1 and TRBJ2-7; TRBD2 might be the D (7 bases). There are 13 residues in the CDR3. V was pared by 6 bases and J by 7 bases, with 19 bases between. Germline values: CDR1 SQVTM, CDR2 ANQGSEA. The CDR3 spells CSVGGGRSHEQYF. The CDR3 bases are TGCAGCGTAGGGGGAGGGCGGTCCCATGAGCAGTACTTC.

The table lists this clone with a few counts. DNA of the CDR3: TGTGCCAGCAAAAGGTTAACGGGAAACACTGAAGCTTTCTTT. Protein product: CASKRLTGNTEAFF. This sequence joins TRBV2 and TRBJ1-1; D ambiguous. Germline V CDR1 and CDR2: SNHLY, FYNNEI. This CDR3 has 14 residues. V dropped 7 bases and J dropped 2 bases, with 14 bases sitting between them.

This clone was counted once. V and J are TRBV5-1 and TRBJ1-1, with 7 bases fitting TRBD1. Germline V lookup: CDR1 SGHRS, CDR2 YFSETQ. The V gene end was trimmed by 4 bases and the J gene end by 3 bases; junction bases not matched to a gene: 6. The CDR3 is 14 amino acids. CDR3 amino acids: CASSLTDRDTEAFF. The CDR3 DNA sequence: TGCGCCAGCAGCCTTACTGACAGGGACACTGAAGCTTTCTTT.

The chain employs TRBV28 and TRBJ2-7; 15 nucleotides agree with TRBD2. The CDR3 extends over 19 amino acids. Looked up from germline, CDR1 is MDHEN and CDR2 is SYDVKM. Losses at the gene ends were 2 bases for V and 2 bases for J; bases not matched to a gene: 10. The CDR3 region has the DNA TGTGCCAGCAGTTTAGTGGGGGGACTAGCGGGAGGATCCCCCTACGAGCAGTACTTC. Encoded protein: CASSLVGGLAGGSPYEQYF. Using reference TRBV28 and TRBJ2-7 for the parts outside the CDR3, the full variable domain is DVKVTQSSRYLVKRTGEKVFLECVQDMDHENMFWYRQDPGLGLRLIYFSYDVKMKEKGDIPEGYSVSREKKERFSLILESASTNQTSMYLCASSLVGGLAGGSPYEQYFGPGTRLTVT.

As concerns this clone: Other DNA sequences from this sample encode an identical CDR3 as well. The CDR3 protein is CASSLGGGSSYNEQFF. The DNA for the CDR3 is TGTGCCAGCAGTTTAGGGGGGGGAAGCTCCTACAATGAGCAGTTCTTC. V and J are TRBV28 and TRBJ2-1; 7 bases match TRBD2. Germline CDR1 and CDR2: MDHEN and SYDVKM. CDR3 length: 16 residues. Trimming cost V 2 bases and J 0 bases; bases outside gene matches: 4.

This clone was counted a single time. The rearrangement links TRBV30 to TRBJ1-1; D not resolved. The CDR3 is made up of 13 amino acids. Germline V CDR1 and CDR2: GTSNPN, SVGIG (reference sequence). V lost 3 bases to trimming and J lost 4 bases, with 12 bases between them. The CDR3 protein is CAWSNSLFTEAFF. DNA of the CDR3: TGTGCCTGGAGCAACAGCCTATTCACTGAAGCTTTCTTT.